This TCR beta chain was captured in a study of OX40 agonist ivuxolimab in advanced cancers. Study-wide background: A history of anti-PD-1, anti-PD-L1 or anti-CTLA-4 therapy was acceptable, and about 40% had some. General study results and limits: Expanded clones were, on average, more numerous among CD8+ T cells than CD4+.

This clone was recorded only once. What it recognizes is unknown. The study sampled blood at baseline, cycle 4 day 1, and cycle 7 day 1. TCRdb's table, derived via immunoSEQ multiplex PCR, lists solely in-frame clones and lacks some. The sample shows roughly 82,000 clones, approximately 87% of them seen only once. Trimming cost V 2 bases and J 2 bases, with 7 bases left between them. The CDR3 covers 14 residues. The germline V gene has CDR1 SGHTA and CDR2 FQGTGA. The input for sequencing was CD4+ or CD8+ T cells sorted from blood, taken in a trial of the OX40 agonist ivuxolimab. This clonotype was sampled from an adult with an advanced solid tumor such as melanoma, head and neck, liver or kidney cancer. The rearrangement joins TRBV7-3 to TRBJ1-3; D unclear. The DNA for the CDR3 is TGTGCCAGCAGCTTAGCAGGAGCTGGAAACACCATATATTTT. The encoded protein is CASSLAGAGNTIYF. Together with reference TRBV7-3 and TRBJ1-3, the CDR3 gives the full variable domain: GAGVSQTPSNKVTEKGKYVELRCDPISGHTALYWYRQSLGQGPEFLIYFQGTGAADDSGLPNDRFFAVRPEGSVSTLKIQRTERGDSAVYLCASSLAGAGNTIYFGEGSWLTVV.